The TCR beta chain described here comes from a study of CD8+CD57+ T cells in acquired aplastic anemia. Study information: Sorted cells (CD4+ and CD8+) yielded DNA amounts that averaged about 3.4 ug.

The patients chosen for sequencing had shown expansion of CD8+CD57+ cells (detected by flow cytometry). It was genomic DNA that served as the template for profiling TCR beta VDJ and CDR3. TCRdb independently ran MiXCR on the reads; one entry per CDR3 protein. This sample has around 500,000 distinct CDR3 sequences, with around a third found just once. This CDR3 is built from 13 residues. Germline V CDR1 and CDR2: SQVTM, ANQGSEA. Trimming took 6 bases from V and 9 from J; bases not matched to a gene: 9. The clonotype comes from a human donor with aplastic anemia. The sample was sorted CD4+, CD8+, or CD8+CD57+ T cells (not recorded which) from PBMCs. The V and J genes are TRBV29-1 and TRBJ1-4, with 8 bases identical to TRBD1. Here the CDR3 reads CSVGGQADKKLFF. The CDR3 DNA reads TGCAGCGTCGGGGGACAGGCGGATAAAAAACTGTTTTTT.